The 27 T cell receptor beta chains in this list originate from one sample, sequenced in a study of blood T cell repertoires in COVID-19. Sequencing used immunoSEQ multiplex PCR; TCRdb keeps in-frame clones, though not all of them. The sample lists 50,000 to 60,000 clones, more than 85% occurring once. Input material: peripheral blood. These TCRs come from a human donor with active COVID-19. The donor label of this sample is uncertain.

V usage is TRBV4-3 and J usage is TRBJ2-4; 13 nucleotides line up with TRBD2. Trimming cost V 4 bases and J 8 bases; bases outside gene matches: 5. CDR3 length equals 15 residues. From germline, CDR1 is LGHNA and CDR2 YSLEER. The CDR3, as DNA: TGCGCCAGCAGCCCACTAGCGGGAGGGCCTCACATTCAGTACTTC. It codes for CASSPLAGGPHIQYF.

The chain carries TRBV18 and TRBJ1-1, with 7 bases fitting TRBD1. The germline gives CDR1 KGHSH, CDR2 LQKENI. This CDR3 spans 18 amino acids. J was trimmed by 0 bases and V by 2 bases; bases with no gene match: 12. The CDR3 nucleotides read TGTGCCAGCTCACCAGTTGAGGGGGCCCACGAGATGAACACTGAAGCTTTCTTT. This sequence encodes CASSPVEGAHEMNTEAFF.

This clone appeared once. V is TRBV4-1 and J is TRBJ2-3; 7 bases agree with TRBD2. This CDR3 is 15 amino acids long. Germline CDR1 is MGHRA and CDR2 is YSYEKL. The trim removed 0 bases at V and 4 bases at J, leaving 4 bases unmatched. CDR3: CASSQEASGADTQYF. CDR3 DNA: TGCGCCAGCAGCCAAGAGGCTAGCGGTGCAGATACGCAGTATTTT.

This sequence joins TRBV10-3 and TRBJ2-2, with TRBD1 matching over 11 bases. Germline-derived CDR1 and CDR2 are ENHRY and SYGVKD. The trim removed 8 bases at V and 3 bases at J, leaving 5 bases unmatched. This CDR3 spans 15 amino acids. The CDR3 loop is CAIGPGQGDTGELFF. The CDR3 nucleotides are TGTGCCATCGGCCCGGGACAGGGGGACACCGGGGAGCTGTTTTTT.

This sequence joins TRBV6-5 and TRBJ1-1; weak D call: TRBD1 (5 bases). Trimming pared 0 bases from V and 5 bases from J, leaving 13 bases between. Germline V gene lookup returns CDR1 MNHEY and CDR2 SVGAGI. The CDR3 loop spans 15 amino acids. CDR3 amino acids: CASSYSKGLVTEAFF. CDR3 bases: TGTGCCAGCAGTTACTCGAAGGGGTTGGTAACTGAAGCTTTCTTT.

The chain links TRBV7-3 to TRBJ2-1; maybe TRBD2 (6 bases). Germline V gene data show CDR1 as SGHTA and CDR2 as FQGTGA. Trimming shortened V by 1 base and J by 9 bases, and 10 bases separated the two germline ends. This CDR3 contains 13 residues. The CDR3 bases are TGTGCCAGCAGCTTAAGTGTCGGGGGTGAGCAGTTCTTC. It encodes CASSLSVGGEQFF.

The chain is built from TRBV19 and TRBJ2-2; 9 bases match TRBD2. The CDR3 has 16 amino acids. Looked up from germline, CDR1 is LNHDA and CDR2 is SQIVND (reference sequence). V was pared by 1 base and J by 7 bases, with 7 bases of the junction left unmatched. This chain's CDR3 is CASSIASGVSGGELFF. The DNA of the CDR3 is TGTGCCAGTAGTATAGCTAGCGGGGTTTCTGGCGGGGAGCTGTTTTTT.

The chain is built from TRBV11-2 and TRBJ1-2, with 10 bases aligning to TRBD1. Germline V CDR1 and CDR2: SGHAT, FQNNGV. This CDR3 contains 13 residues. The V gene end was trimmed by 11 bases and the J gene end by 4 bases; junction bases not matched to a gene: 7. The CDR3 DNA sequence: TGTGCCGGGCTTAGGACAGGGGGCTATGGCTACACCTTC. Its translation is CAGLRTGGYGYTF. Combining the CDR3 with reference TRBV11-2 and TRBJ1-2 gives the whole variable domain EAGVAQSPRYKIIEKRQSVAFWCNPISGHATLYWYQQILGQGPKLLIQFQNNGVVDDSQLPKDRFSAERLKGVDSTLKIQPAKLEDSAVYLCAGLRTGGYGYTFGSGTRLTVV.

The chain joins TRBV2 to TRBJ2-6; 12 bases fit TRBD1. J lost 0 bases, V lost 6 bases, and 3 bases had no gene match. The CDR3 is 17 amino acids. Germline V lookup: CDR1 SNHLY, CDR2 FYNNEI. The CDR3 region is CASRGTGGVSGANVLTF. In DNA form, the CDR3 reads TGTGCCAGCAGAGGGACAGGGGGCGTCTCTGGGGCCAACGTCCTGACTTTC.

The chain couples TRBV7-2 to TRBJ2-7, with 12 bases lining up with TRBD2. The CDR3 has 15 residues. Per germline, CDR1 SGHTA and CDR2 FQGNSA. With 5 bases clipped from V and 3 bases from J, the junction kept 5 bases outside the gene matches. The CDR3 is CASSLLAGGVYEQYF. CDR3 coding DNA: TGTGCCAGCAGCCTACTAGCGGGGGGCGTCTACGAGCAGTACTTC.

CDR3 amino acids: CASSLAAGAGTEAFF. Here the CDR3 DNA reads TGTGCCAGCAGCTTAGCGGCGGGGGCAGGAACTGAAGCTTTCTTT. The V and J genes are TRBV7-9 and TRBJ1-1; tentative D call: TRBD1 (6 bases). The ends were cut back, 0 bases at V and 5 bases at J, with 13 bases in the middle. Looked up from germline, CDR1 is SEHNR and CDR2 is FQNEAQ (reference sequence). The CDR3 totals 15 residues.

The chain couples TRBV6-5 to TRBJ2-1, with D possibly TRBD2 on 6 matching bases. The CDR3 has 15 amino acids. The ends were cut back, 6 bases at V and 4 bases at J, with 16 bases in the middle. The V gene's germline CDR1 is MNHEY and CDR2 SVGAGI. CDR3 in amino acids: CASRVGLALYNEQFF. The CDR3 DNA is TGTGCCAGCAGGGTTGGGCTAGCGTTATACAATGAGCAGTTCTTC.

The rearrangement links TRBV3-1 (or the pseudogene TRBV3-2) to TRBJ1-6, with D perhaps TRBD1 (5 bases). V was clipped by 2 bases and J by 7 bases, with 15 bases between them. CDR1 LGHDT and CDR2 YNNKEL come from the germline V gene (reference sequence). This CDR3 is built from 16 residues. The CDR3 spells CASSQRGGGMNSPLHF. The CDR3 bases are TGTGCCAGCAGCCAAAGAGGTGGGGGGATGAATTCACCCCTCCACTTT.

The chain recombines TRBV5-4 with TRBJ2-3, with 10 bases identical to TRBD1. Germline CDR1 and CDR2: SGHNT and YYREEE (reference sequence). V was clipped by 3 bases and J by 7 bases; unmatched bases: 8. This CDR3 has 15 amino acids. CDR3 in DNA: TGTGCCAGCAGCTCCCGGGACAGGGGTTTTAATACGCAGTATTTT. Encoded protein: CASSSRDRGFNTQYF.

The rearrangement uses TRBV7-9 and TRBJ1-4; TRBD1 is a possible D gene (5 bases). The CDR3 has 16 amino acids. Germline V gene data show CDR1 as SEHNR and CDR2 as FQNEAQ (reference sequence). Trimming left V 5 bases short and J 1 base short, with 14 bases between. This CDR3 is CASSRRGPVTNEKLFF. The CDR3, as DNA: TGTGCCAGCAGCAGAAGGGGTCCAGTAACTAATGAAAAACTGTTTTTT.

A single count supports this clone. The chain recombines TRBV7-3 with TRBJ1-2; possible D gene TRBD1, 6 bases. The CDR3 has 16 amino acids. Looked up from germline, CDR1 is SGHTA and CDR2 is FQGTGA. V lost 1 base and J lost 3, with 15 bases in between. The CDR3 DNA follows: TGTGCCAGCAGCTTAATGGGGGCAGGGTCGGACTATGGCTACACCTTC. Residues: CASSLMGAGSDYGYTF. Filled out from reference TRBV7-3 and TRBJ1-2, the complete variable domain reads GAGVSQTPSNKVTEKGKYVELRCDPISGHTALYWYRQSLGQGPEFLIYFQGTGAADDSGLPNDRFFAVRPEGSVSTLKIQRTERGDSAVYLCASSLMGAGSDYGYTFGSGTRLTVV.

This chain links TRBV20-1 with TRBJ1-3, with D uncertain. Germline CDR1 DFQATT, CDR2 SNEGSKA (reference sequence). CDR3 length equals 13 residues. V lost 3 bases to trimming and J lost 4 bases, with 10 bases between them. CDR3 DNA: TGCAGTGCTAGTGTGGGAGGAGGAAACACCATATATTTT. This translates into CSASVGGGNTIYF.

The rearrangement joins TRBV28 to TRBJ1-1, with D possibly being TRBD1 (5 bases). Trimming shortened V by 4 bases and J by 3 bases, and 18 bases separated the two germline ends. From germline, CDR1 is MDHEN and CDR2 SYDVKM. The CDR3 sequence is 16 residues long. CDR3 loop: CASSSSGGRVYTEAFF. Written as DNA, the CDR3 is TGTGCCAGCAGTTCCTCGGGGGGAAGGGTTTACACTGAAGCTTTCTTT.

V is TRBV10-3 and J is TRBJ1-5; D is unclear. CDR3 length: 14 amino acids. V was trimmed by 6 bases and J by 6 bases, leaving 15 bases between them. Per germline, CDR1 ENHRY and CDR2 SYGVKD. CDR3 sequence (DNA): TGTGCCATCAGGGAGGGCAGAGCGGGTCAGCCCCAGCATTTT. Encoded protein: CAIREGRAGQPQHF.

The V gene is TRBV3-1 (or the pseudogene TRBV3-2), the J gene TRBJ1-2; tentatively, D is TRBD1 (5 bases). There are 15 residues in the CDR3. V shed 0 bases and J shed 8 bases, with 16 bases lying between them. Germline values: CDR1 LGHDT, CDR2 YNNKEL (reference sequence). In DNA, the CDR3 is TGTGCCAGCAGCCAAGACACTTGGGGGGTGAAGGGCTACACCTTC. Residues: CASSQDTWGVKGYTF.

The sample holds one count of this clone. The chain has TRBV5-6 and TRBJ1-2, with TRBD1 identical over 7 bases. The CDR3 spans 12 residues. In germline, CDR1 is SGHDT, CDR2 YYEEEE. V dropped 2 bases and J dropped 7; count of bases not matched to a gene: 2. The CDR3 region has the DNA TGTGCCAGCAGCTTCGAGGGGGCTGGCTACACCTTC. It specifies CASSFEGAGYTF.

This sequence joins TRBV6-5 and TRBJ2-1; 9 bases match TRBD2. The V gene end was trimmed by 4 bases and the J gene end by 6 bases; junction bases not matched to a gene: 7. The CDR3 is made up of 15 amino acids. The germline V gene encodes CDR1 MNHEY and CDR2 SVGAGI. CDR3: CASSSGTSRTNEQFF. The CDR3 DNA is TGTGCCAGCAGTTCCGGGACTAGCAGAACCAATGAGCAGTTCTTC.

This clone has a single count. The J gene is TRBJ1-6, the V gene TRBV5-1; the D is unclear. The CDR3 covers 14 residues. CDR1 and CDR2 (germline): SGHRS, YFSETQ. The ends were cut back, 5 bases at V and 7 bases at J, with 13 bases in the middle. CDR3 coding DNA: TGCGCCAGCAGAACGGTATACAGAAATTCACCCCTCCACTTT. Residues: CASRTVYRNSPLHF.

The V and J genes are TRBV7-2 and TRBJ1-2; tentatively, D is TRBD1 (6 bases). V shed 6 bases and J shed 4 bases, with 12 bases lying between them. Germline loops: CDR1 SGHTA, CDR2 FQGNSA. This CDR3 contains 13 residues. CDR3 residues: CASSPSGAYGYTF. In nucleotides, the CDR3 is TGTGCCAGCAGTCCTTCAGGGGCCTATGGCTACACCTTC. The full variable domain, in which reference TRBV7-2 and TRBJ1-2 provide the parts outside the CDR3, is GAGVSQSPSNKVTEKGKDVELRCDPISGHTALYWYRQSLGQGLEFLIYFQGNSAPDKSGLPSDRFSAERTGGSVSTLTIQRTQQEDSAVYLCASSPSGAYGYTFGSGTRLTVV.

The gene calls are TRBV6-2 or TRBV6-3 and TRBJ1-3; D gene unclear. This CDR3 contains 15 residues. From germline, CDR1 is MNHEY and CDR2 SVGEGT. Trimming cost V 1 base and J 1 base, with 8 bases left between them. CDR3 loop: CASSYFGGSGNTIYF. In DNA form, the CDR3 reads TGTGCCAGCAGTTACTTCGGCGGTTCTGGAAACACCATATATTTT.

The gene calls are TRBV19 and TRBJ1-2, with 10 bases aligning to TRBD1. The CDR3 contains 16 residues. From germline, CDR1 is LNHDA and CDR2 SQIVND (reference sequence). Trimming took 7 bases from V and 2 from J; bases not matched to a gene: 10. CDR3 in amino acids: CASMGTGALWNYGYTF. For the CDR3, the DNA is TGTGCCAGTATGGGGACAGGGGCTTTATGGAACTATGGCTACACCTTC.

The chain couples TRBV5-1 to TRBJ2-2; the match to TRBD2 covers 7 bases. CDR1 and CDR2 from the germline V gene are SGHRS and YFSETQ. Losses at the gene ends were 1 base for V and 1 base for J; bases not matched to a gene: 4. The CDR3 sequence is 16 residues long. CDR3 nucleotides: TGCGCCAGCAGCTTGAGCCCGGGGGGGAACACCGGGGAGCTGTTTTTT. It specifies CASSLSPGGNTGELFF.